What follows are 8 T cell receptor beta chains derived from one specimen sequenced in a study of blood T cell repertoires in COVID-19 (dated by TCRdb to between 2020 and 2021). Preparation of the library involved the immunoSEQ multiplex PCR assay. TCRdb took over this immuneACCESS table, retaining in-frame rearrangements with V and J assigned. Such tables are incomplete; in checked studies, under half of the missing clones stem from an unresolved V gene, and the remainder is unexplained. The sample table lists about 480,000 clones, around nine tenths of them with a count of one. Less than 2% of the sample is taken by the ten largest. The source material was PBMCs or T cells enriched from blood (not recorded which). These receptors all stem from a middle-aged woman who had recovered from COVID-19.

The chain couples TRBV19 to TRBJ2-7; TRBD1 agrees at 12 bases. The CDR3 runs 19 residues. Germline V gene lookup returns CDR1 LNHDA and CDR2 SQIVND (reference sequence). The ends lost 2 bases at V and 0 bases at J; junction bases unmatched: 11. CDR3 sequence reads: CASSISKGQGALSSYEQYF. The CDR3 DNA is TGTGCCAGTAGTATATCGAAGGGACAGGGGGCGTTAAGCTCCTACGAGCAGTACTTC.

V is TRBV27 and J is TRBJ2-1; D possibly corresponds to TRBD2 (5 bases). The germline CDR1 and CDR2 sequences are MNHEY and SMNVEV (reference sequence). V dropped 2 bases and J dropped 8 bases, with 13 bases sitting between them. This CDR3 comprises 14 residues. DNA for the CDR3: TGTGCCAGCAGTTTAACGGGGTTGTTGGATGAGCAGTTCTTC. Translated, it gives CASSLTGLLDEQFF.

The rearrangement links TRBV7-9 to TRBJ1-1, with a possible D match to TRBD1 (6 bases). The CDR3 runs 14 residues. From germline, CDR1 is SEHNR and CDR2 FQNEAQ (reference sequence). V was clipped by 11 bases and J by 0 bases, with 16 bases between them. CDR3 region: CALTRDTLNTEAFF. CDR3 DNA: TGTGCCCTCACCCGGGACACATTGAACACTGAAGCTTTCTTT.

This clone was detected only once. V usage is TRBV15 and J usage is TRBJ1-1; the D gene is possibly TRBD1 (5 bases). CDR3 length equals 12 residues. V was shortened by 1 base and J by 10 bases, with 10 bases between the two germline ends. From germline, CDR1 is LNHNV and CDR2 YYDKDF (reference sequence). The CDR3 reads CATSRGEGAAFF. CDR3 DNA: TGTGCCACCAGCAGAGGTGAAGGGGCAGCTTTCTTT.

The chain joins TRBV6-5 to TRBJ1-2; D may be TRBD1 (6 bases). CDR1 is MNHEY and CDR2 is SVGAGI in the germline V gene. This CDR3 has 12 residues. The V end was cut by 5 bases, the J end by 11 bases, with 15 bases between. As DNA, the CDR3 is TGTGCCAGCAGTCCGGACAGATTGAGTTACACCTTC. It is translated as CASSPDRLSYTF.

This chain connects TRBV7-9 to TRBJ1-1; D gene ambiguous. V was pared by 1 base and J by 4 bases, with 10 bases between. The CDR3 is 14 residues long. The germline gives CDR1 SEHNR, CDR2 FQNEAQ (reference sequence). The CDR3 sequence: CASSLGQVITEAFF. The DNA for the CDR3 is TGTGCCAGCAGCTTAGGTCAGGTGATCACTGAAGCTTTCTTT.

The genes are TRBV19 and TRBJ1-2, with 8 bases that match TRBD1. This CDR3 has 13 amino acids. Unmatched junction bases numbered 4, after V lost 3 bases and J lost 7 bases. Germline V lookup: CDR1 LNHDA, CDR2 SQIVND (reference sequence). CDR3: CASSMDREVGYTF. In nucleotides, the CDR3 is TGTGCCAGTAGTATGGACAGGGAAGTTGGCTACACCTTC.

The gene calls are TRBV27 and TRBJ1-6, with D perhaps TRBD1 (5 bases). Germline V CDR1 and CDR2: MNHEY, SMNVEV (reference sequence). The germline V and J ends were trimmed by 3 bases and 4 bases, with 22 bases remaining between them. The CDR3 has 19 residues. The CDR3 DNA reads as TGTGCCAGCAGTTTTGAGGGAACTGTTCAGCGGGGGTATAATTCACCCCTCCACTTT. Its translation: CASSFEGTVQRGYNSPLHF.